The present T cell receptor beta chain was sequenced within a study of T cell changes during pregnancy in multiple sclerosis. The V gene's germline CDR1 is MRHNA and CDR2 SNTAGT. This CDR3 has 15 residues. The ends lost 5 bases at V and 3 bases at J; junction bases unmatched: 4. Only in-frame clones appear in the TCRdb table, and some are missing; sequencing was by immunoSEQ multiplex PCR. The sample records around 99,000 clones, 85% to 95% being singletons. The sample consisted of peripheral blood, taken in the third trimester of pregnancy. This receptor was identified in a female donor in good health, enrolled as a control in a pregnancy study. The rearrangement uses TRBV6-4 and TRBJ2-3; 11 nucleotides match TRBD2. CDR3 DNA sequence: TGTGCCAGCAGTCCTAGCGGGGGGTGGACAGATACGCAGTATTTT. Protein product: CASSPSGGWTDTQYF.